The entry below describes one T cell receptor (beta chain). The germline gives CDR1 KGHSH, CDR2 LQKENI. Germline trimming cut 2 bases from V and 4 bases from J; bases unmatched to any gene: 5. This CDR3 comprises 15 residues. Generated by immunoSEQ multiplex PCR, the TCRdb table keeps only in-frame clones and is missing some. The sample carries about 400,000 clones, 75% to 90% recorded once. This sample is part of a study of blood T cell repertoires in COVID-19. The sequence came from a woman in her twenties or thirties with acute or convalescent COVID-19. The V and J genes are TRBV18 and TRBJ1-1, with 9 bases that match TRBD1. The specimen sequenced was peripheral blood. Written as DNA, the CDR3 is TGTGCCAGCTCACCAAACAGGGGGCAGAGCACTGAAGCTTTCTTT. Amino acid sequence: CASSPNRGQSTEAFF.